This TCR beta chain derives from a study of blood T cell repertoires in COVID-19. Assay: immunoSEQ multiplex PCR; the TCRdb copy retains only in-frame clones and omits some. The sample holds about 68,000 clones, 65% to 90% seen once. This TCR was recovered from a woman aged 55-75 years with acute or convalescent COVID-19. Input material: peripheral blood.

The CDR3 bases are TGTGCCAGCAGCGGGGACAGGGGGAGATACAATGAGCAGTTCTTC. It translates to CASSGDRGRYNEQFF. The rearrangement uses TRBV5-4 and TRBJ2-1; 11 bases are shared with TRBD1. The CDR3 runs 15 residues. Germline loops: CDR1 SGHNT, CDR2 YYREEE (reference sequence). V lost 4 bases, J lost 4 bases, and 4 bases stayed unmatched.